This is a list of T cell receptor beta chains from one sample in a study of cytomegalovirus exposure and HLA in healthy donors. The method was immunoSEQ multiplex PCR; TCRdb's version includes in-frame clones alone and lacks a portion of them. This sample carries about 130,000 clones, with less than 2.5% going to the ten biggest clones. Sequencing was done on a sample of PBMCs. The origin of the receptors is a woman aged 60-75 years in good health and CMV-seronegative. The CDR3 runs from the conserved cysteine through the conserved F or W. A D gene is named only where the DNA matches it firmly.

TRBJ2-2,TRBV10-3,TRBD2,CAISESGGAGELFF,TGTGCCATCAGTGAGTCGGGAGGGGCCGGGGAGCTGTTTTTT
TRBJ2-7,TRBV2,TRBD1,CASSVRTGTYEQYF,TGTGCCAGCAGTGTTCGGACAGGGACCTACGAGCAGTACTTC
TRBJ1-5,TRBV5-1,TRBD1,CASSLTGGNNQPQHF,TGCGCCAGCAGCTTGACAGGGGGTAATAATCAGCCCCAGCATTTT
TRBJ2-1,TRBV11-3,TRBD1,CASSLGDRGTVYNEQFF,TGTGCCAGCAGCTTAGGGGACAGGGGTACGGTATACAATGAGCAGTTCTTC
TRBJ2-2,TRBV2,NA,CASSEQGLTGELFF,TGTGCCAGCAGTGAACAGGGGCTCACCGGGGAGCTGTTTTTT
TRBJ2-1,TRBV5-6,TRBD2,CASSLPGTSGGAQFF,TGTGCCAGCAGCTTGCCTGGGACTAGCGGGGGGGCGCAGTTCTTC
TRBJ1-2,TRBV29-1,NA,CSVPRGRGYGYTF,TGCAGCGTCCCCCGAGGCCGGGGCTATGGCTACACCTTC
TRBJ1-2,TRBV23-1,NA,CASSPPPDYGYTF,TGCGCCAGCAGTCCTCCCCCCGACTATGGCTACACCTTC
TRBJ2-2,TRBV11-2,TRBD2,CASSLGEGGELFF,TGTGCCAGCAGCTTAGGGGAGGGCGGGGAGCTGTTTTTT
TRBJ2-7,TRBV18,NA,CASSSFGQEEQYF,TGTGCCAGCTCATCCTTTGGCCAGGAAGAGCAGTACTTC
TRBJ2-7,TRBV11-2,TRBD1,CASSLAGRTSGQGAYEQYF,TGTGCCAGCAGCCTCGCCGGCCGGACTTCGGGACAGGGGGCCTACGAGCAGTACTTC
TRBJ2-5,TRBV5-1,TRBD2,CASSLTSGPQETQYF,TGCGCCAGCAGCTTGACTAGCGGGCCGCAAGAGACCCAGTACTTC
TRBJ2-7,TRBV2,TRBD1,CASRPGQGVYEQYF,TGTGCCAGCAGACCAGGACAGGGTGTCTACGAGCAGTACTTC
TRBJ2-7,TRBV7-9,TRBD2,CASSFGLAPTYEQYF,TGTGCCAGCAGTTTCGGACTAGCGCCCACCTACGAGCAGTACTTC
TRBJ2-2,TRBV5-1,NA,CASSFIQGNTGELFF,TGCGCCAGCAGCTTTATTCAGGGGAACACCGGGGAGCTGTTTTTT
TRBJ1-5,TRBV12-5,TRBD1,CASGGGQGGQPQHF,TGTGCTAGTGGTGGTGGACAGGGGGGCCAGCCCCAGCATTTT
TRBJ2-1,TRBV27,TRBD2,CASRLAGGNEQFF,TGTGCCAGCAGGCTCGCGGGAGGGAATGAGCAGTTCTTC
TRBJ1-1,TRBV27,TRBD1,CASSLRGQGNTEAFF,TGTGCCAGCAGTTTACGGGGACAGGGGAACACTGAAGCTTTCTTT
TRBJ1-2,TRBV4-1,NA,CASSPVWQGSYYGYTF,TGCGCCAGCAGCCCCGTTTGGCAGGGATCATACTATGGCTACACCTTC
TRBJ1-3,TRBV11-2,NA,CASSFFGHDSGNTIYF,TGTGCCAGCAGCTTTTTCGGACACGACTCTGGAAACACCATATATTTT
TRBJ2-3,TRBV10-1,NA,CASSEDRLTDTQYF,TGCGCCAGCAGTGAGGACAGACTCACAGATACGCAGTATTTT
TRBJ2-7,TRBV21-1,NA,CASSKPDPYRLAGGREQYF,TGTGCCAGCAGCAAACCCGATCCATACAGACTAGCGGGAGGCCGCGAGCAGTACTTC
TRBJ1-6,TRBV6-5,TRBD1,CASSRQGGNSPLHF,TGTGCCAGCAGCAGACAGGGAGGCAATTCACCCCTCCACTTT
TRBJ2-2,TRBV7-9,NA,CASSPYRDTGELFF,TGTGCCAGCAGCCCGTACAGGGACACCGGGGAGCTGTTTTTT
TRBJ1-1,TRBV28,NA,CASSAREQGTEAFF,TGTGCCAGCAGTGCCCGGGAGCAAGGGACTGAAGCTTTCTTT